The 13 T cell receptor beta chains presented below share a single source sample, sequenced in a study of shared clonotypes between healthy human individuals. Clones were read by immunoSEQ multiplex PCR, and TCRdb kept only the in-frame ones, dropping some. The sample shows about 380,000 clones, around 96% of them seen only once. The sample consisted of memory CD8+ T cells sorted from blood. Indicated subset: CD45RO+ cells pooled with CCR7-negative TemRA cells. All receptors derive from a man aged 25 to 40 in good health.

CDR3 in amino acids: CASSLGGKGSYNSPLHF. The CDR3 region has the DNA TGCGCCAGCAGCTTGGGGGGGAAAGGCTCCTATAATTCACCCCTCCACTTT. The rearrangement uses TRBV5-1 and TRBJ1-6, with D possibly being TRBD1 (5 bases). The germline V gene has CDR1 SGHRS and CDR2 YFSETQ. The CDR3 spans 17 residues. V lost 0 bases, J lost 0 bases, and 10 bases lay in between.

V gene TRBV6-5 combines with J gene TRBJ2-3; maybe TRBD1 (5 bases). The V gene's germline CDR1 is MNHEY and CDR2 SVGAGI. The CDR3 is 14 residues long. V gave up 7 bases and J gave up 2 bases, with 13 bases separating them. CDR3 bases: TGTGCCAGCACCAGGGAAGGGCCCACAGATACGCAGTATTTT. Translating gives CASTREGPTDTQYF.

The genes are TRBV10-1 and TRBJ2-1; the match to TRBD2 covers 9 bases. The germline CDR1 and CDR2 sequences are WNHNN and SYGVQD (reference sequence). The trim removed 3 bases at V and 10 bases at J, leaving 7 bases unmatched. This CDR3 is 14 amino acids long. CDR3 loop: CASSEWREGGEQFF. For the CDR3, the DNA is TGCGCCAGCAGTGAATGGCGGGAGGGAGGAGAGCAGTTCTTC.

The chain combines TRBV27 with TRBJ2-5; TRBD2 aligns across 7 bases. The CDR3 has 15 residues. Germline CDR1 is MNHEY and CDR2 is SMNVEV (reference sequence). The V gene end was trimmed by 7 bases and the J gene end by 1 base; junction bases not matched to a gene: 9. In nucleotides, the CDR3 is TGTGCCAGCAAACCGCGGGAGCCCCTCCAAGAGACCCAGTACTTC. It encodes CASKPREPLQETQYF.

The DNA of the CDR3 is TGCGCCAGCAGTGGGTACGCCCTAGCCTACGAGCAGTACTTC. The encoded protein is CASSGYALAYEQYF. The chain employs TRBV10-2 and TRBJ2-7; D unclear. Germline loops: CDR1 WSHSY, CDR2 SAAADI. The CDR3 is made up of 14 amino acids. Trimming removed 4 bases from V and 2 bases from J, with 12 bases in between.

This chain links TRBV6-4 with TRBJ2-3; 9 bases agree with TRBD2. The CDR3 consists of 16 residues. Per the germline V gene, CDR1 is MRHNA and CDR2 is SNTAGT. With V trimmed by 3 bases and J by 5 bases, 9 bases remained unmatched. The CDR3 DNA reads as TGTGCCAGCAGTGAGCGTGCGGGAGGGCCTAAAGATACGCAGTATTTT. Translated, it gives CASSERAGGPKDTQYF.

The chain links TRBV6-1 to TRBJ2-7, with 9 bases lining up with TRBD2. The trim removed 0 bases at V and 4 bases at J, leaving 4 bases unmatched. CDR3 length equals 15 residues. CDR1 and CDR2 (germline): MNHNS, SASEGT. For the CDR3, the DNA is TGTGCCAGCAGTGAAGCCCCGACTAGCGGATACGAGCAGTACTTC. Protein sequence: CASSEAPTSGYEQYF.

Regarding this clone: The identical CDR3 is also encoded by other nucleotide sequences in the sample. This chain connects TRBV28 to TRBJ1-5; 8 nucleotides line up with TRBD1. CDR1 MDHEN and CDR2 SYDVKM come from the germline V gene. Germline trimming cut 6 bases from V and 4 bases from J; bases unmatched to any gene: 2. The CDR3 is made up of 13 amino acids. The CDR3 loop is CASRQGGNQPQHF. The CDR3, as DNA: TGTGCCAGCAGACAGGGGGGGAATCAGCCCCAGCATTTT.

The V gene is TRBV28, the J gene TRBJ2-3; 10 bases align to TRBD2. The V segment lost 5 bases and the J segment 2 bases; nucleotides outside the gene matches: 7. The CDR3 loop spans 16 amino acids. CDR1 and CDR2 from the germline V gene are MDHEN and SYDVKM. The CDR3 DNA sequence: TGTGCCAGCAGTACCCCCACTAGCGGGACCACAGATACGCAGTATTTT. Its protein is CASSTPTSGTTDTQYF.

This sequence joins TRBV10-3 and TRBJ2-1, with 10 nucleotides matching TRBD2. With V trimmed by 4 bases and J by 4 bases, 4 bases remained unmatched. The CDR3 runs to 15 residues. In germline, CDR1 is ENHRY, CDR2 SYGVKD. As DNA, the CDR3 is TGTGCCATCAGTGGAGCGGGAGGGAATTACAATGAGCAGTTCTTC. It translates to CAISGAGGNYNEQFF.

The J gene is TRBJ2-2, the V gene TRBV7-8, with D tentatively TRBD1 (5 bases). Trimming took 0 bases from V and 3 from J, leaving 8 bases between them. Germline V gene sequence: CDR1 SGHVS, CDR2 FQNEAQ. CDR3 length: 15 residues. CDR3 protein: CASSLARQYTGELFF. The CDR3 DNA reads TGTGCCAGCAGCTTAGCTCGACAGTACACCGGGGAGCTGTTTTTT. The whole variable domain, remainder taken from reference TRBV7-8 and TRBJ2-2, is GAGVSQSPRYKVAKRGQDVALRCDPISGHVSLFWYQQALGQGPEFLTYFQNEAQLDKSGLPSDRFFAERPEGSVSTLKIQRTQQEDSAVYLCASSLARQYTGELFFGEGSRLTVL.

The table lists this clone with a count of one. This sequence joins TRBV5-6 and TRBJ2-2; either TRBD1 or TRBD2 may fit D (5 bases each). Trimming took off 1 base at V and 5 bases at J, with 9 bases between the two ends. The CDR3 contains 14 residues. The germline CDR1 and CDR2 sequences are SGHDT and YYEEEE. This CDR3 reads CASSLIGTTGELFF. The CDR3 nucleotides read TGTGCCAGCAGCTTGATAGGGACGACCGGGGAGCTGTTTTTT.

The gene calls are TRBV30 and TRBJ1-3; D is ambiguous. The V gene lost 4 bases and the J gene lost 0 bases, with 10 bases spanning the gap. The germline gives CDR1 GTSNPN, CDR2 SVGIG (reference sequence). The CDR3 loop spans 14 amino acids. The CDR3 loop reads CAWTGPNSGNTIYF. The CDR3 region has the DNA TGTGCCTGGACAGGTCCAAACTCTGGAAACACCATATATTTT.